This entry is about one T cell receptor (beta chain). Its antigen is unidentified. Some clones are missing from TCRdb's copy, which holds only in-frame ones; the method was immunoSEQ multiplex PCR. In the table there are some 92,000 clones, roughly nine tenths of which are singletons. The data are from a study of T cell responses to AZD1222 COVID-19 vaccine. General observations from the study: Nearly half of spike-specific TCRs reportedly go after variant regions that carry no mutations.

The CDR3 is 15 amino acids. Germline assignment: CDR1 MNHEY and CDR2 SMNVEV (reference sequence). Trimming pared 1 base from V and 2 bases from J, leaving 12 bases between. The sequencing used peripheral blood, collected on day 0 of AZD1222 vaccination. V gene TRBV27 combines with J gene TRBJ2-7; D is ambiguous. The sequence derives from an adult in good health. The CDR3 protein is CASSLYSNRAYEQYF. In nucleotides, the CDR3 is TGTGCCAGCAGTTTATACTCTAATAGAGCCTACGAGCAGTACTTC.